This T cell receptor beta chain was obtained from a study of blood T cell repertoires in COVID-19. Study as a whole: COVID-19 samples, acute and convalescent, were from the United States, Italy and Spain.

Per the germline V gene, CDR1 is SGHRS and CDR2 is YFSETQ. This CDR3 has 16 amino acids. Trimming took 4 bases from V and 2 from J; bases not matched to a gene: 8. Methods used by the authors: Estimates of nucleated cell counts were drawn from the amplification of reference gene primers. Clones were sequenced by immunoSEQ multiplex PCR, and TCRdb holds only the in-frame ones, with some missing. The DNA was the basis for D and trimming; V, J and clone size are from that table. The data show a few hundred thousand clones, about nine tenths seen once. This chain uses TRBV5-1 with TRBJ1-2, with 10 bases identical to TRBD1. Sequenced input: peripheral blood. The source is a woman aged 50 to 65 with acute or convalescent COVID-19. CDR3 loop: CASSGGTGVSNYGYTF. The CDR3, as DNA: TGCGCCAGCAGCGGGGGGACAGGGGTATCGAACTATGGCTACACCTTC.